The clone carrying this T cell receptor beta chain came up a few times. This entry is derived from a study of T-cell reconstitution after alpha-beta-depleted transplantation in children. It was with unique molecular identifiers that the TCRbeta library was prepared. TCRdb independently ran MiXCR on the PCR reads; one entry per CDR3 protein. The sample yields some 600,000 distinct CDR3 sequences, 13% seen once. The germline V gene encodes CDR1 SGDLS and CDR2 YYNGEE. Trimming shortened V by 0 bases and J by 16 bases, and 20 bases separated the two germline ends. The CDR3 sequence is 14 residues long. This clonotype was sampled from a male patient younger than 18 who had a stem cell transplant for acute myeloid leukemia, so the T cells may come from the graft donor. The specimen comprised PBMCs, mostly from graft donor cells, sampled 360 days after TCRalphabeta/CD19-depleted stem cell transplant. V is TRBV9 and J is TRBJ2-1, with a possible D match to TRBD2 (6 bases). CDR3 region: CASSVGNRDSIFFF. CDR3 DNA: TGTGCCAGCAGCGTAGGGAACCGGGACTCCATATTTTTCTTC.